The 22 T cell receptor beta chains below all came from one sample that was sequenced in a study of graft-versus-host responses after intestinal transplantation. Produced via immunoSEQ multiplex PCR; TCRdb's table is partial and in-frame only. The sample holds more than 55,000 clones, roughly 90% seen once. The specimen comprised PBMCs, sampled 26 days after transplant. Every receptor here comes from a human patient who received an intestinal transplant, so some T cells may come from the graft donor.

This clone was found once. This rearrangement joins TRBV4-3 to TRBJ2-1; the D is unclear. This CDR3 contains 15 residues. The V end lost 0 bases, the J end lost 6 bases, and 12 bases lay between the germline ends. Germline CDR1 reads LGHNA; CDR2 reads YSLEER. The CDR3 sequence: CASSQDELGTNEQFF. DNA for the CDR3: TGCGCCAGCAGCCAAGATGAGCTAGGTACCAATGAGCAGTTCTTC.

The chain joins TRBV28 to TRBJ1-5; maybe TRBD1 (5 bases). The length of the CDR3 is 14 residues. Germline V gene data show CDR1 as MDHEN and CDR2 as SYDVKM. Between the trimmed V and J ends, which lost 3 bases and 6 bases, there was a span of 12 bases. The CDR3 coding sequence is TGTGCCAGCAGTTTGGCGGGGACCCCTCAGCCCCAGCATTTT. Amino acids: CASSLAGTPQPQHF.

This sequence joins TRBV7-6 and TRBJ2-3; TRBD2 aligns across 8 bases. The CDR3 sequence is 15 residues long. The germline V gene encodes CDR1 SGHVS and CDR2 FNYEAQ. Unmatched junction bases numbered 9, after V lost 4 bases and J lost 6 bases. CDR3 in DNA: TGTGCCAGCAGCTCCCCTAGCGCGGGGGGTGATACGCAGTATTTT. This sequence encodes CASSSPSAGGDTQYF.

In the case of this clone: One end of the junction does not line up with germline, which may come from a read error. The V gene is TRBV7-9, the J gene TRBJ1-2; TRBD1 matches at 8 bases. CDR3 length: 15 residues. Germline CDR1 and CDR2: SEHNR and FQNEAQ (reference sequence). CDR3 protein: CASSLAGTGHYGYTF. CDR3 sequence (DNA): TGTGCCAGCAGCCTAGCCGGGACAGGACACTATGGCTACACCTTC.

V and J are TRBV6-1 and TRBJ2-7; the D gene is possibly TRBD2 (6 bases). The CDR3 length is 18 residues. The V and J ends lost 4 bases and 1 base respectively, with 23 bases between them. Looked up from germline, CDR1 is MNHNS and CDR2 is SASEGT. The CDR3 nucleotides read TGTGCCAGCAGTGCCAACCTCATTTACGGGGGAGAGTCCTACGAGCAGTACTTC. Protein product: CASSANLIYGGESYEQYF.

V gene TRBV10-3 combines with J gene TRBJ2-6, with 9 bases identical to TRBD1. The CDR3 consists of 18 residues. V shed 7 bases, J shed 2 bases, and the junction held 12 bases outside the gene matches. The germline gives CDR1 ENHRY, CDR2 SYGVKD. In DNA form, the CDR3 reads TGTGCCATCATGCTGGGACAGGGAAAAGGAGCTGGGGCCAACGTCCTGACTTTC. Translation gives CAIMLGQGKGAGANVLTF.

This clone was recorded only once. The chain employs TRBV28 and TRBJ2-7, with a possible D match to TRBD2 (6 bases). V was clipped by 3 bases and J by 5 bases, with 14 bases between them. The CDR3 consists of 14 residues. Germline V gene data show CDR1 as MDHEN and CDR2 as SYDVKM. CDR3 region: CASSLGRLPNEQYF. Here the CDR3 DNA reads TGTGCCAGCAGTTTGGGGAGGCTTCCCAACGAGCAGTACTTC.

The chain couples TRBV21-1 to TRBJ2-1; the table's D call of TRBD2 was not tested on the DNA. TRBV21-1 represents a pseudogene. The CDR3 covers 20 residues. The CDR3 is CASSIPTPTSSSSSYNEQFF. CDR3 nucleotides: TGTGCCAGCAGCATCCCGACGCCGACTAGCAGTTCGAGCTCCTACAATGAGCAGTTCTTC.

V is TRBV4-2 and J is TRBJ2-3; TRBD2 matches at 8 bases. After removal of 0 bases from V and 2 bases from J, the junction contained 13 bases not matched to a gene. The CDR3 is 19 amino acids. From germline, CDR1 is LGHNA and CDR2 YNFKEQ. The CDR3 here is CASSQDLIAGFFYTDTQYF. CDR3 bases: TGTGCCAGCAGCCAAGATTTGATAGCGGGGTTCTTCTACACAGATACGCAGTATTTT.

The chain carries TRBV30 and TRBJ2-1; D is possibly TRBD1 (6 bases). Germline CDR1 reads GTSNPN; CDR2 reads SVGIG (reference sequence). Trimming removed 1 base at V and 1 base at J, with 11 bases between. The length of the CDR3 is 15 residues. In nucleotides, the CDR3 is TGTGCCTGGAGTGAGGGCAGGGGATCCTACAATGAGCAGTTCTTC. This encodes CAWSEGRGSYNEQFF.

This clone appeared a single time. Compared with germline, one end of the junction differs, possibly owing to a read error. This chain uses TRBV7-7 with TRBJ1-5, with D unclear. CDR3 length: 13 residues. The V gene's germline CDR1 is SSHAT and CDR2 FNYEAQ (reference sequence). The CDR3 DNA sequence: TGTGCTAGCAGCTTAGACCCGGGGCAGCCCCAGCATTTT. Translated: CASSLDPGQPQHF.

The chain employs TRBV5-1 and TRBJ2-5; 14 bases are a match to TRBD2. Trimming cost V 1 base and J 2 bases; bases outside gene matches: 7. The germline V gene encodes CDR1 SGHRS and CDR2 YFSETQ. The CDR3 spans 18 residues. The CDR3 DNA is TGCGCCAGCAGCTTGCCGGGACTAGCGGGAGTGGGTCAAGAGACCCAGTACTTC. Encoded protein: CASSLPGLAGVGQETQYF.

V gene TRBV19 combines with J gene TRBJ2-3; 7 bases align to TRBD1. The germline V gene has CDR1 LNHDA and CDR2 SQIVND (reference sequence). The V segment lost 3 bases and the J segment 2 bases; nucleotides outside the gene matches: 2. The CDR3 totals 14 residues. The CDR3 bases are TGTGCCAGTAGTATCACAGGGGTCACAGATACGCAGTATTTT. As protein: CASSITGVTDTQYF.

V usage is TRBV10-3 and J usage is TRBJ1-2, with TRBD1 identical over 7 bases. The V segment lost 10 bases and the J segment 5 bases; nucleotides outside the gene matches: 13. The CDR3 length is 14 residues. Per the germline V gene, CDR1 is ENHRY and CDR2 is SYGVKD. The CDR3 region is CATSQQGTRYGYTF. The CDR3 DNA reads TGTGCCACCTCCCAACAGGGGACTAGGTATGGCTACACCTTC.

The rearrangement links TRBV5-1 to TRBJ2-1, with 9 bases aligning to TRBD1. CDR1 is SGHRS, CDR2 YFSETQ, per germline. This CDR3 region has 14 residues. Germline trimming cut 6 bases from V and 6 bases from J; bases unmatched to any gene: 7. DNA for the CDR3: TGCGCCAGCAACACCGGGACAGGGTTCAATGAGCAGTTCTTC. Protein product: CASNTGTGFNEQFF. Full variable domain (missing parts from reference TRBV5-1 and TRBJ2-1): KAGVTQTPRYLIKTRGQQVTLSCSPISGHRSVSWYQQTPGQGLQFLFEYFSETQRNKGNFPGRFSGRQFSNSRSEMNVSTLELGDSALYLCASNTGTGFNEQFFGPGTRLTVL.

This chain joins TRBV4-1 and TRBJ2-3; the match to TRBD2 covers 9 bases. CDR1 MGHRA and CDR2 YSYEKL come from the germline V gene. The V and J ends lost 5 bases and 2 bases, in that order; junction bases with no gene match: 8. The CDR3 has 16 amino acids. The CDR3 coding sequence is TGCGCCAGCAGCTCGCTAGCGGGGCCGACCACAGATACGCAGTATTTT. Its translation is CASSSLAGPTTDTQYF.

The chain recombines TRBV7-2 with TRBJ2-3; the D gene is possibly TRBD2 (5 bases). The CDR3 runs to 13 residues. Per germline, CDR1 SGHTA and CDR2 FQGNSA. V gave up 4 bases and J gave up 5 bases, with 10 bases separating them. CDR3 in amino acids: CASSSQEEDTQYF. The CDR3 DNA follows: TGTGCCAGCAGCTCGCAGGAGGAAGATACGCAGTATTTT.

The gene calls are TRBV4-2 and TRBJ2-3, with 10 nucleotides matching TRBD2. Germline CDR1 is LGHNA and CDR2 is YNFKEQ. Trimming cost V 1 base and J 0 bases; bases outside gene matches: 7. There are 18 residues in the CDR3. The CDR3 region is CASSQALLAGASTDTQYF. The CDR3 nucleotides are TGTGCCAGCAGCCAAGCCCTTCTAGCGGGGGCTAGCACAGATACGCAGTATTTT.

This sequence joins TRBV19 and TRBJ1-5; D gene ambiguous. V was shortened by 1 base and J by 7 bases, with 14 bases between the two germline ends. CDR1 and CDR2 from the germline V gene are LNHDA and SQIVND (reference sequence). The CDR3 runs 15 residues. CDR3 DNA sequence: TGTGCCAGTAGTATAGCGGGGTACGGGTTGCAGCCCCAGCATTTT. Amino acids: CASSIAGYGLQPQHF.

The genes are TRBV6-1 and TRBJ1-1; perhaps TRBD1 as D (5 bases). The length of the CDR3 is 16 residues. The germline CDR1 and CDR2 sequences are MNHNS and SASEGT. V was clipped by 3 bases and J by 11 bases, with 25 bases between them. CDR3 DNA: TGTGCCAGCAGTGATCCATACGATGCGGGGGAGATGAGGGCTTTCTTT. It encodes CASSDPYDAGEMRAFF.

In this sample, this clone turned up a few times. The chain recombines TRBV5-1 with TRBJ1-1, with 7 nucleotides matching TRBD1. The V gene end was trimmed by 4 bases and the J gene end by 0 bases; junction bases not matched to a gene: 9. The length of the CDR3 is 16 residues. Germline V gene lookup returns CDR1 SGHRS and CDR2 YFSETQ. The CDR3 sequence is CASSVTGLGMNTEAFF. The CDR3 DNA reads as TGCGCCAGCAGCGTGACAGGGTTGGGTATGAACACTGAAGCTTTCTTT.

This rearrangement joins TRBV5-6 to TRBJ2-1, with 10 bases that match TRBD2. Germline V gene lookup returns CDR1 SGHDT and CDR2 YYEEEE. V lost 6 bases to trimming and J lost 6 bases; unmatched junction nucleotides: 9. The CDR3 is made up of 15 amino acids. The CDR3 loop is CASIQAGGPRNEQFF. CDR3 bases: TGTGCCAGCATCCAAGCGGGGGGGCCCCGCAATGAGCAGTTCTTC.